This T cell receptor (beta chain) came from a study of cytomegalovirus exposure and HLA in healthy donors. For the study at large: T cells numbering around 200 million yielded some 120 million unique TCR beta sequences in an earlier analysis.

The primer mix had 60 Vbeta and 13 Jbeta primers. Using immunoSEQ multiplex PCR, the repertoire was profiled, and TCRdb retains in-frame clones only, with some absent. The sample is made up of roughly 120,000 clones, and the top ten hold around 4% of it. The germline V gene has CDR1 SGHRS and CDR2 YFSETQ. With 1 base removed from V and 0 bases from J, the gap between germline ends came to 19 bases. The CDR3 runs to 18 residues. Material: PBMCs. This receptor was identified in a man younger than 35 in good health and CMV-seronegative. The chain employs TRBV5-1 and TRBJ1-1; tentatively, D is TRBD1 (6 bases). CDR3 sequence reads: CASSLQLAGDTMNTEAFF. The CDR3 DNA is TGCGCCAGCAGCTTGCAACTTGCGGGGGACACGATGAACACTGAAGCTTTCTTT.